In its sample, the clone carrying this T cell receptor (beta chain) was seen a few times. These data are taken from a study of blood T cell repertoires in COVID-19. Study-level information: Samples of COVID-19 (acute and convalescent) were obtained from the United States, Italy and Spain. The analysed material was cDNA or gDNA that came from T cells, B-cell-depleted T cells, or PBMCs.

Authors' analysis steps: It was from reference gene primer amplification that nucleated cell counts were estimated. Some clones are missing from TCRdb's copy, which holds only in-frame ones; the method was immunoSEQ multiplex PCR. The V and J calls and clone size come from that table; D and trimming were worked out from the DNA. The data show some 260,000 clones, approximately 85% seen once. The CDR3 is 14 amino acids. V shed 3 bases and J 7 bases; nucleotides not matched to a gene: 8. Germline V gene lookup returns CDR1 MNHEY and CDR2 SMNVEV (reference sequence). This receptor was identified in a woman aged 25-40 years with acute or convalescent COVID-19. The chain has TRBV27 and TRBJ1-2; 7 nucleotides align to TRBD1. Sequenced: peripheral blood. This CDR3 is CASSLGDSSAGYTF. CDR3 nucleotides: TGTGCCAGCAGTTTGGGGGACAGTTCGGCTGGCTACACCTTC.